This section outlines one T cell receptor (beta chain) sequence together with its context. Germline V gene sequence: CDR1 SEHNR, CDR2 FQNEAQ (reference sequence). This CDR3 spans 15 amino acids. The V and J ends lost 1 base and 8 bases respectively, with 15 bases between them. Amplified TCR beta CDR3 regions came from RNA transcripts. First-round RT-PCR with HTBI primers amplified the TCR CDR3 region. TCRdb called the multiplex PCR reads again in MiXCR, with one record for every CDR3 protein. This sample carries around 350,000 distinct CDR3 sequences, roughly 15% of them seen once, and the ten largest clones take roughly a fifth. This sample is drawn from a study of T cells in Graves' hyperthyroidism and ophthalmopathy. The overall study: Staff took peripheral blood when the initial diagnosis was made, before any treatment began.

Clinical symptoms, serum thyroxine, TRAb, thyroid ultrasound and orbital computed tomography informed diagnoses. PBMCs came from less than 11 ml fresh peripheral blood. Input material: blood. The V call is TRBV7-9, the J call TRBJ2-1; TRBD2 might be the D (5 bases). This receptor was taken from a woman in her twenties or thirties with Graves' ophthalmopathy. This CDR3 reads CASSLVGSRVDEQFF. CDR3 nucleotides: TGTGCCAGCAGCTTAGTAGGGAGTCGCGTCGATGAGCAGTTCTTC. Complete variable domain (other parts from reference TRBV7-9 and TRBJ2-1): DTGVSQNPRHKITKRGQNVTFRCDPISEHNRLYWYRQTLGQGPEFLTYFQNEAQLEKSRLLSDRFSAERPKGSFSTLEIQRTEQGDSAMYLCASSLVGSRVDEQFFGPGTRLTVL.